This TCR beta chain was found in a study of human thymus T cells. Losses at the gene ends were 0 bases for V and 0 bases for J; bases not matched to a gene: 2. The length of the CDR3 is 15 residues. CDR1 and CDR2 from the germline V gene are SGDLS and YYNGEE. General study findings and limits: Repertoires sampled from thymus and blood appeared biased in V and J gene usage.

Method: immunoSEQ multiplex PCR; TCRdb's copy keeps in-frame clones and lacks some. The sample shows tens of thousands of clones, about 93% of them seen only once. Concerning this clone itself: Its antigen is undetermined.

Donor material was obtained from healthy Finnish infants undergoing corrective surgery for congenital heart defects. Only four of the eight donors provided an approximately 0.5-1 mL blood sample. Genomic DNA was extracted from every available blood leukocyte. The origin of this receptor is a boy in the first two years of life with a congenital heart defect but otherwise immunologically healthy. Sequencing used blood. The chain is built from TRBV9 and TRBJ2-7; 8 positions agree with TRBD1. The CDR3 loop reads CASSVEGQASYEQYF. The CDR3 bases are TGTGCCAGCAGCGTAGAGGGACAGGCCTCCTACGAGCAGTACTTC. The variable domain in full, with the rest retrieved from reference TRBV9 and TRBJ2-7, is DSGVTQTPKHLITATGQRVTLRCSPRSGDLSVYWYQQSLDQGLQFLIQYYNGEERAKGNILERFSAQQFPDLHSELNLSSLELGDSALYFCASSVEGQASYEQYFGPGTRLTVT.